This T cell receptor beta chain was sequenced in a study of blood T cell repertoires in COVID-19. About the study: In each case, the material was cDNA or gDNA derived from T cells, B-cell-depleted T cells, or PBMCs.

Germline V lookup: CDR1 SGHTA, CDR2 FQGTGA. This CDR3 is 17 amino acids long. J was trimmed by 0 bases and V by 5 bases; bases with no gene match: 11. Produced via immunoSEQ multiplex PCR; TCRdb's table is partial and in-frame only. This table holds about 300,000 clones, approximately 90% found once. This chain uses TRBV7-3 with TRBJ2-3; 7 nucleotides agree with TRBD2. Sequenced sample: peripheral blood. The receptor was derived from a woman aged 50 to 60 with COVID-19, enrolled during active disease. CDR3 region: CASSPFGRGRSTDTQYF. CDR3 sequence (DNA): TGTGCCAGCAGCCCCTTCGGTCGCGGGAGAAGCACAGATACGCAGTATTTT. Using reference TRBV7-3 and TRBJ2-3 for the parts outside the CDR3, the full variable domain is GAGVSQTPSNKVTEKGKYVELRCDPISGHTALYWYRQSLGQGPEFLIYFQGTGAADDSGLPNDRFFAVRPEGSVSTLKIQRTERGDSAVYLCASSPFGRGRSTDTQYFGPGTRLTVL.